The 27 T cell receptor beta chains given below trace back to one sample, sequenced in a study of T cell responses to AZD1222 COVID-19 vaccine. Here immunoSEQ multiplex PCR was the method, and the copy in TCRdb shows in-frame clones only, minus some. The data hold about 120,000 clones, with approximately 90% observed a single time. The sequencing here drew on peripheral blood, taken on day 0 of AZD1222 vaccination. The receptor source for this set is an adult in good health.

On this clone itself: Distinct nucleotide sequences in the sample also encode this CDR3. The chain has TRBV7-9 and TRBJ1-6, with D hard to call. V shed 1 base and J shed 10 bases, with 5 bases lying between them. CDR3 length: 12 amino acids. Germline assignment: CDR1 SEHNR and CDR2 FQNEAQ (reference sequence). The CDR3 loop reads CASSLVESPLHF. Here the CDR3 DNA reads TGTGCCAGCAGCTTAGTCGAGTCACCCCTCCACTTT.

The J gene is TRBJ1-1, the V gene TRBV29-1; D unresolved. The CDR3 extends over 14 amino acids. Germline values: CDR1 SQVTM, CDR2 ANQGSEA. V dropped 2 bases and J dropped 3 bases, with 13 bases sitting between them. This CDR3 is CSVEKGLWDTEAFF. CDR3 coding DNA: TGCAGCGTTGAAAAGGGATTGTGGGACACTGAAGCTTTCTTT.

The chain couples TRBV27 to TRBJ1-1, with D possibly matching TRBD1 (6 bases). Germline V lookup: CDR1 MNHEY, CDR2 SMNVEV (reference sequence). The CDR3 is 13 amino acids. Trimming removed 5 bases from V and 4 bases from J, with 11 bases in between. Here the CDR3 reads CASSQGRVTEAFF. CDR3 bases: TGTGCCAGCAGTCAGGGGCGGGTCACTGAAGCTTTCTTT.

V usage is TRBV5-1 and J usage is TRBJ1-6, with no clear D. V was pared by 0 bases and J by 1 base, with 17 bases between. The CDR3 is made up of 19 amino acids. Germline V gene sequence: CDR1 SGHRS, CDR2 YFSETQ. This CDR3 reads CASSLVVGVVMSYNSPLHF. The CDR3 DNA sequence: TGCGCCAGCAGCTTGGTAGTTGGGGTAGTAATGTCCTATAATTCACCCCTCCACTTT.

The CDR3 sequence: CASSGSRGRALGNEQFF. The CDR3 nucleotides are TGTGCCAGCAGCGGAAGCCGGGGTCGGGCGTTAGGCAATGAGCAGTTCTTC. V is TRBV9 and J is TRBJ2-1; a possible D gene is TRBD2 (5 bases). The V end was cut by 3 bases, the J end by 6 bases, with 22 bases between. The length of the CDR3 is 17 residues. CDR1 is SGDLS and CDR2 is YYNGEE in the germline V gene.

The V and J genes are TRBV2 and TRBJ2-1; 10 nucleotides agree with TRBD1. The CDR3 is 14 amino acids. V lost 11 bases and J lost 4; bases outside the gene matches: 8. CDR1 and CDR2 from the germline V gene are SNHLY and FYNNEI. The chain's CDR3 is CAGSRDRGYNEQFF. Here the CDR3 DNA reads TGTGCCGGGAGCCGGGACAGGGGTTACAATGAGCAGTTCTTC. The whole variable domain, filled in from reference TRBV2 and TRBJ2-1, reads EPEVTQTPSHQVTQMGQEVILRCVPISNHLYFYWYRQILGQKVEFLVSFYNNEISEKSEIFDDQFSVERPDGSNFTLKIRSTKLEDSAMYFCAGSRDRGYNEQFFGPGTRLTVL.

The chain couples TRBV7-9 to TRBJ1-4; maybe TRBD1 (5 bases). V lost 10 bases and J lost 0, with 12 bases in between. The CDR3 contains 14 residues. CDR1 and CDR2 (germline): SEHNR, FQNEAQ (reference sequence). The CDR3 loop is CATGGTATNEKLFF. CDR3 nucleotides: TGTGCCACCGGGGGGACTGCAACTAATGAAAAACTGTTTTTT. The full variable domain, with the rest looked up from reference TRBV7-9 and TRBJ1-4, is DTGVSQNPRHKITKRGQNVTFRCDPISEHNRLYWYRQTLGQGPEFLTYFQNEAQLEKSRLLSDRFSAERPKGSFSTLEIQRTEQGDSAMYLCATGGTATNEKLFFGSGTQLSVL.

V is TRBV5-1 and J is TRBJ1-2; D is possibly TRBD1 (5 bases). CDR1 and CDR2 from the germline V gene are SGHRS and YFSETQ. This CDR3 comprises 14 residues. With 0 bases removed from V and 6 bases from J, the gap between germline ends came to 12 bases. Here the CDR3 reads CASSLVGQGNGYTF. The CDR3 DNA reads TGCGCCAGCAGCTTGGTCGGGCAGGGTAATGGCTACACCTTC.

The V gene is TRBV27, the J gene TRBJ1-1; weak D call: TRBD1 (5 bases). There are 14 residues in the CDR3. In germline, CDR1 is MNHEY, CDR2 SMNVEV (reference sequence). The V end was cut by 3 bases, the J end by 3 bases, with 11 bases between. The CDR3 nucleotides are TGTGCCAGCAGTTTCTCCGGGGCAGACACTGAAGCTTTCTTT. The encoded protein is CASSFSGADTEAFF.

The chain recombines TRBV28 with TRBJ1-5; D uncertain. This CDR3 has 12 residues. From germline, CDR1 is MDHEN and CDR2 SYDVKM. V was shortened by 3 bases and J by 7 bases, with 7 bases between the two germline ends. The CDR3 reads CASSLKGQPQHF. Written as DNA, the CDR3 is TGTGCCAGCAGTTTGAAGGGACAGCCCCAGCATTTT.

The chain employs TRBV5-5 and TRBJ1-1, with D possibly TRBD1 on 6 matching bases. The CDR3 length is 17 residues. V lost 0 bases to trimming and J lost 1 base, with 16 bases between them. CDR1 and CDR2 from the germline V gene are SGHKS and YYEKEE (reference sequence). CDR3 loop: CASSLGWQGRKNTEAFF. CDR3 DNA: TGTGCCAGCAGCTTGGGGTGGCAGGGGAGGAAGAACACTGAAGCTTTCTTT.

J is TRBJ1-4 and V is TRBV5-5; D gene unclear. This CDR3 is 15 amino acids long. V was shortened by 2 bases and J by 6 bases, with 14 bases between the two germline ends. Germline-derived CDR1 and CDR2 are SGHKS and YYEKEE (reference sequence). The CDR3 bases are TGTGCCAGCAGCTTCGGACGCCAAAATCATGAAAAACTGTTTTTT. It translates to CASSFGRQNHEKLFF.

This chain uses TRBV12-3 or TRBV12-4 with TRBJ2-7; TRBD2 might be the D (6 bases). This CDR3 comprises 11 residues. Trimming cost V 4 bases and J 7 bases, with 8 bases left between them. The CDR3 DNA sequence: TGTGCCAGCAGTTCCCGGGGGGAGCAGTACTTC. Its protein product is CASSSRGEQYF.

The J gene is TRBJ2-7, the V gene TRBV5-6; 8 bases fit TRBD2. CDR3 length: 14 amino acids. Trimming removed 0 bases from V and 10 bases from J; junction bases left unmatched: 9. Germline CDR1 is SGHDT and CDR2 is YYEEEE. CDR3 amino acids: CASSLVVAGSDQYF. In nucleotides, the CDR3 is TGTGCCAGCAGCTTGGTGGTAGCGGGGTCGGATCAGTACTTC.

This chain uses TRBV7-9 with TRBJ2-2; 9 bases are a match to TRBD1. The V gene's germline CDR1 is SEHNR and CDR2 FQNEAQ (reference sequence). CDR3 length: 16 amino acids. Trimming cost V 4 bases and J 5 bases; bases outside gene matches: 8. The CDR3 region is CASSSPPGQGTGELFF. The CDR3 DNA reads TGTGCCAGCAGCTCTCCCCCGGGACAGGGTACCGGGGAGCTGTTTTTT. Full variable domain (remainder filled in from reference TRBV7-9 and TRBJ2-2): DTGVSQNPRHKITKRGQNVTFRCDPISEHNRLYWYRQTLGQGPEFLTYFQNEAQLEKSRLLSDRFSAERPKGSFSTLEIQRTEQGDSAMYLCASSSPPGQGTGELFFGEGSRLTVL.

The chain links TRBV5-1 to TRBJ1-6, with TRBD1 identical over 10 bases. The CDR3 length is 15 residues. Trimming took 3 bases from V and 7 from J; bases not matched to a gene: 4. Germline V gene sequence: CDR1 SGHRS, CDR2 YFSETQ. Here the CDR3 reads CASSWLGQGNSPLHF. CDR3 DNA: TGCGCCAGCAGCTGGCTGGGACAGGGGAATTCACCCCTCCACTTT.

The CDR3 sequence is CSVAGTVNTEAFF. Here the CDR3 DNA reads TGCAGCGTTGCCGGGACAGTAAACACTGAAGCTTTCTTT. V is TRBV29-1 and J is TRBJ1-1, with 7 bases identical to TRBD1. This CDR3 contains 13 residues. V dropped 4 bases and J dropped 2; count of bases not matched to a gene: 4. Per germline, CDR1 SQVTM and CDR2 ANQGSEA.

The DNA for the CDR3 is TGTGCCAGCAGCCCTCTGGGGGCGAACACTGAAGCTTTCTTT. This gives the protein CASSPLGANTEAFF. The V gene is TRBV7-8, the J gene TRBJ1-1; TRBD1 is a possible D gene (6 bases). Germline V lookup: CDR1 SGHVS, CDR2 FQNEAQ. This CDR3 comprises 14 residues. V lost 5 bases, J lost 1 base, and 11 bases lay in between.

The chain recombines TRBV6-4 with TRBJ2-3, with D possibly TRBD2 on 6 matching bases. The CDR3 runs to 15 residues. V lost 5 bases, J lost 1 base, and 13 bases lay in between. Germline values: CDR1 MRHNA, CDR2 SNTAGT. In DNA, the CDR3 is TGTGCCAGCAGTCCCCACGGGGGAGGCACAGATACGCAGTATTTT. Translation: CASSPHGGGTDTQYF.

The chain uses TRBV20-1 and TRBJ1-2, with TRBD1 matching 9 bases. Germline CDR1 and CDR2: DFQATT and SNEGSKA (reference sequence). J was trimmed by 4 bases and V by 3 bases; bases with no gene match: 9. CDR3 size: 15 residues. The CDR3 spells CSASPGTGFPYGYTF. CDR3 DNA: TGCAGTGCTAGTCCCGGGACAGGGTTCCCCTATGGCTACACCTTC.

The chain couples TRBV19 to TRBJ1-3; TRBD1 matches at 8 bases. Trimming at V came to 5 bases and at J to 0 bases, leaving 6 bases not matched to a gene. The CDR3 is 16 amino acids. Germline values: CDR1 LNHDA, CDR2 SQIVND (reference sequence). The CDR3 nucleotides are TGTGCCAGTAGTTTCGACAGGGGTCACTCTGGAAACACCATATATTTT. This gives the protein CASSFDRGHSGNTIYF.

This clone appeared a few times. The V and J genes are TRBV30 and TRBJ2-7; no definite D call. The V gene's germline CDR1 is GTSNPN and CDR2 SVGIG (reference sequence). This CDR3 is 13 amino acids long. Trimming shortened V by 2 bases and J by 4 bases, and 12 bases separated the two germline ends. The CDR3 nucleotides read TGTGCCTGGAGTCGTCAGTTACTGTACGAGCAGTACTTC. Its protein product is CAWSRQLLYEQYF.

The chain recombines TRBV29-1 with TRBJ2-1; 8 bases line up with TRBD2. The V gene's germline CDR1 is SQVTM and CDR2 ANQGSEA. The CDR3 extends over 13 amino acids. V gave up 6 bases and J gave up 4 bases; unmatched junction bases: 5. The chain's CDR3 is CSVLAGNYNEQFF. The CDR3 DNA sequence: TGCAGCGTCTTAGCGGGAAATTACAATGAGCAGTTCTTC.

The J gene is TRBJ2-3, the V gene TRBV18, with no clear D. Trimming took 2 bases from V and 4 from J, leaving 10 bases between them. Germline values: CDR1 KGHSH, CDR2 LQKENI. This CDR3 region has 14 residues. In DNA, the CDR3 is TGTGCCAGCTCACCAAGTTTGGGGTCAGATACGCAGTATTTT. It is translated as CASSPSLGSDTQYF.

J is TRBJ1-5 and V is TRBV5-1; D ambiguous. V dropped 4 bases and J dropped 0 bases, with 5 bases sitting between them. The CDR3 extends over 13 amino acids. Germline CDR1 SGHRS, CDR2 YFSETQ. The CDR3 region has the DNA TGCGCCAGCAGCAAGACTAGCAATCAGCCCCAGCATTTT. Residues: CASSKTSNQPQHF.

The chain couples TRBV19 to TRBJ2-7; D is uncertain. Trimming pared 5 bases from V and 1 base from J, leaving 9 bases between. Germline CDR1 and CDR2: LNHDA and SQIVND (reference sequence). The CDR3 extends over 13 amino acids. This CDR3 is CASSPTDSYEQYF. The CDR3 coding sequence is TGTGCCAGTAGTCCGACGGATTCCTACGAGCAGTACTTC.

Only one count was recorded for this clone. This chain uses TRBV5-1 with TRBJ2-7; TRBD1 matches 7 bases. The germline CDR1 and CDR2 sequences are SGHRS and YFSETQ. CDR3 length equals 13 residues. The V segment lost 6 bases and the J segment 1 base; nucleotides outside the gene matches: 4. DNA for the CDR3: TGCGCCAGCAACCCGACAGGGTCCTACGAGCAGTACTTC. Translated, it gives CASNPTGSYEQYF.